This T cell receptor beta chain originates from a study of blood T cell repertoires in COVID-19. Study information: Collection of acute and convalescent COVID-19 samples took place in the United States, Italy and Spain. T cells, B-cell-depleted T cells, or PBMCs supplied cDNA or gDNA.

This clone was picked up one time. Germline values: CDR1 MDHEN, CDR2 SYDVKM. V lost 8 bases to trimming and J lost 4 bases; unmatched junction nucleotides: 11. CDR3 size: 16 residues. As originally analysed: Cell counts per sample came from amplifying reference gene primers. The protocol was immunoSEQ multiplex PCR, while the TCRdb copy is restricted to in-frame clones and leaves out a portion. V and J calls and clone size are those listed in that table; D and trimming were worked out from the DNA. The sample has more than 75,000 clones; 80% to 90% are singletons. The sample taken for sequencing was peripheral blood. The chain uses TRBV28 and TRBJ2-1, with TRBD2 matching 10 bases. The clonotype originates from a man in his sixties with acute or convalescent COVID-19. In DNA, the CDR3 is TGTGCCAGCGGCGCCGCCGGTAGCGGGGGGTACAATGAGCAGTTCTTC. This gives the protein CASGAAGSGGYNEQFF.